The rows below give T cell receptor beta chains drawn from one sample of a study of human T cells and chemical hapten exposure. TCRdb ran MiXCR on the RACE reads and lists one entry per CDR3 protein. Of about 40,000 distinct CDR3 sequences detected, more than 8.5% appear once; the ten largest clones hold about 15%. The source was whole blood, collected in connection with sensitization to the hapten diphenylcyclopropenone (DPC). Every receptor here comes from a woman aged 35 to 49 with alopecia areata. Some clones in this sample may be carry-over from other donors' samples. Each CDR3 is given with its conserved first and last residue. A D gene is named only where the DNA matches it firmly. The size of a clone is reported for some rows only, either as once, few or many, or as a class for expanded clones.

CASSFYGQGNQPQHF | TGTGCCAGCAGCTTCTACGGACAGGGCAATCAGCCCCAGCATTTT | TRBJ1-5 | many | TRBV5-4 | TRBD1
CASSVGHKNQPQHF | TGCGCCAGCAGCGTCGGACACAAGAATCAGCCCCAGCATTTT | TRBJ1-5 | many | TRBV4-1 | -
CASSSTTHSPYNEQFF | TGCGCCAGCAGCTCAACGACTCACTCGCCCTACAATGAGCAGTTCTTC | TRBJ2-1 | - | TRBV5-1 | -
CASSKLAGGPTDNEQFF | TGTGCCAGTTCAAAGCTAGCGGGGGGGCCAACCGACAATGAGCAGTTCTTC | TRBJ2-1 | many | TRBV19 | TRBD2
CASSVFAGELFF | TGTGCCAGCAGCGTTTTCGCCGGGGAGCTGTTTTTT | TRBJ2-2 | many | TRBV9 | -
CASRQGAETQYF | TGTGCCAGTCGACAGGGGGCGGAGACCCAGTACTTC | TRBJ2-5 | - | TRBV28 | TRBD1
CSASLGDTQYF | TGCAGTGCTAGTCTGGGAGATACGCAGTATTTT | TRBJ2-3 | many | TRBV20-1 | -
CASNQYRQGHSYGYTF | TGTGCCAGCAACCAATATAGACAGGGGCATAGTTATGGCTACACCTTC | TRBJ1-2 | many | TRBV21-1 | -
CASKPTAINTEAFF | TGTGCCAGCAAACCGACAGCCATCAACACTGAAGCTTTCTTT | TRBJ1-1 | many | TRBV2 | -
CASSQTWETQYF | TGCGCCAGCAGCCAAACCTGGGAGACCCAGTACTTC | TRBJ2-5 | - | TRBV4-1 | -
CASSEGTGQPQHF | TGTGCCAGCAGTGAAGGTACCGGGCAGCCCCAGCATTTT | TRBJ1-5 | many | TRBV25-1 | -
CASRSYSNQTQYF | TGTGCCAGCAGGTCCTATTCCAACCAGACCCAGTACTTC | TRBJ2-5 | - | TRBV27 | -
CASGAQGRTDTQYF | TGTGCTAGTGGTGCTCAGGGGAGGACAGATACGCAGTATTTT | TRBJ2-3 | many | TRBV12-5 | -
CSVGTGSSNGYTF | TGCAGCGTTGGGACAGGATCTTCCAATGGCTACACCTTC | TRBJ1-2 | many | TRBV29-1 | TRBD1
CSAQTGNQPQHF | TGCAGTGCCCAGACAGGGAATCAGCCCCAGCATTTT | TRBJ1-5 | few | TRBV20-1 | TRBD1
CASSFSPTAHGSFF | TGTGCCAGCAGCTTTTCTCCAACAGCCCATGGCTCTTTCTTT | TRBJ1-1 | few | TRBV5-4 | -
CASSTGTGPQHF | TGTGCCAGCAGTACCGGGACAGGGCCCCAGCATTTT | TRBJ1-5 | many | TRBV6-2/TRBV6-3 | TRBD1
CASTEISFNTEAFF | TGTGCCAGCACAGAAATCTCCTTTAACACTGAAGCTTTCTTT | TRBJ1-1 | - | TRBV28 | -
CASSRGLINEKLFF | TGCGCCAGCAGCCGAGGACTGATTAATGAAAAACTGTTTTTT | TRBJ1-4 | many | TRBV5-1 | -
CASTSGSSYNEQFF | TGCGCCAGCACGAGTGGCAGCTCCTACAATGAGCAGTTCTTC | TRBJ2-1 | - | TRBV5-1 | -
CASSLAGTYEQYF | TGTGCCAGCAGCTTAGCGGGCACCTACGAGCAGTACTTC | TRBJ2-7 | - | TRBV7-8 | -
CASSLDPGQGSDTQYF | TGCGCCAGCAGCTTGGATCCGGGACAGGGATCAGATACGCAGTATTTT | TRBJ2-3 | many | TRBV5-1 | TRBD1
CSVTQNTGELFF | TGCAGCGTTACCCAGAACACCGGGGAGCTGTTTTTT | TRBJ2-2 | - | TRBV29-1 | -
CSVEGGQLYQETLYF | TGCAGCGTTGAAGGGGGACAGCTGTACCAAGAGACCCTGTACTTC | TRBJ2-5 | once | TRBV29-1 | TRBD1
CASSQLHWDEAFF | TGCGCCAGCAGCCAGTTACACTGGGATGAAGCTTTCTTT | TRBJ1-1 | many | TRBV4-3 | -
CASSQTPGHFEAFF | TGTGCCAGCAGCCAAACCCCCGGACATTTTGAAGCTTTCTTT | TRBJ1-1 | many | TRBV4-2 | -
CASSPGTALSGNTIYF | TGCGCCAGCAGCCCAGGGACAGCTCTATCTGGAAACACCATATATTTT | TRBJ1-3 | many | TRBV5-1 | TRBD1
CASSTGSFQETQYF | TGTGCCAGCAGCACCGGCTCCTTCCAAGAGACCCAGTACTTC | TRBJ2-5 | many | TRBV6-6 | -
CASSSGTGTEAFF | TGTGCCAGCAGTTCCGGGACAGGCACTGAAGCTTTCTTT | TRBJ1-1 | many | TRBV11-2 | TRBD1
CASSVDSGNQPQHF | TGTGCCAGTAGTGTCGATAGTGGCAATCAGCCCCAGCATTTT | TRBJ1-5 | many | TRBV19 | -
CASSQAGGGAQYF | TGCGCCAGCAGCCAAGCTGGCGGGGGAGCGCAGTATTTT | TRBJ2-3 | many | TRBV4-1 | TRBD2
CSARVPGARADTQYF | TGCAGTGCTAGAGTGCCCGGGGCCAGGGCAGATACGCAGTATTTT | TRBJ2-3 | few | TRBV20-1 | -
CASCRAGANVLTF | TGTGCCAGCTGTAGGGCCGGGGCCAACGTCCTGACTTTC | TRBJ2-6 | - | TRBV7-3 | -
CASSVGALNEQFF | TGTGCCAGCAGCGTCGGGGCTCTTAATGAGCAGTTCTTC | TRBJ2-1 | many | TRBV9 | -
CASSSQGARTEAFF | TGTGCCAGCAGCTCCCAGGGGGCGCGGACTGAAGCTTTCTTT | TRBJ1-1 | many | TRBV7-2 | TRBD1
CASSLGQRQYF | TGTGCCAGCAGCTTGGGGCAGAGGCAGTACTTC | TRBJ2-7 | - | TRBV5-6 | -
CASRNRDTQYF | TGTGCCAGCCGCAACCGGGATACGCAGTATTTT | TRBJ2-3 | many | TRBV19 | -
CASSSGQVTYSYEQYF | TGTGCCAGCAGTTCGGGACAGGTCACCTACTCCTACGAGCAGTACTTC | TRBJ2-7 | many | TRBV27 | TRBD1
CASSQGGQGGLETQYF | TGCGCCAGCAGCCAAGGAGGACAGGGAGGTTTAGAGACCCAGTACTTC | TRBJ2-5 | few | TRBV4-1 | TRBD1
CASSQDDLNTEAFF | TGCGCCAGCAGCCAAGATGATCTGAACACTGAAGCTTTCTTT | TRBJ1-1 | - | TRBV4-1 | -
CASSAVPSSEGQYF | TGTGCCAGCAGCGCCGTCCCTTCTAGTGAAGGACAGTATTTT | TRBJ2-3 | many | TRBV7-9 | -
CSAPEGRQIHTEAFF | TGCAGTGCTCCGGAAGGCCGGCAGATTCACACTGAAGCTTTCTTT | TRBJ1-1 | few | TRBV20-1 | -
CASILWLAGEYTDTQYF | TGTGCCAGCATCTTATGGCTAGCGGGGGAGTACACAGATACGCAGTATTTT | TRBJ2-3 | - | TRBV2 | TRBD2
CSVDLTGGAFF | TGCAGCGTTGACTTGACAGGGGGGGCTTTCTTT | TRBJ1-1 | - | TRBV29-1 | TRBD1
CASSPRPPGETQYF | TGTGCCAGCAGCCCTCGTCCCCCCGGGGAGACCCAGTACTTC | TRBJ2-5 | - | TRBV7-8 | -
CASSSRTAFQETQYF | TGTGCCAGCAGCTCTCGGACGGCGTTCCAAGAGACCCAGTACTTC | TRBJ2-5 | many | TRBV5-5 | -
CASSRQENTEAFF | TGTGCCAGCAGTAGACAGGAGAACACTGAAGCTTTCTTT | TRBJ1-1 | many | TRBV27 | -
CSAARDTQYF | TGCAGTGCCGCCAGAGATACGCAGTATTTT | TRBJ2-3 | once | TRBV20-1 | -
CASSQDLGVPGSGYTF | TGTGCCAGCAGCCAAGATCTCGGGGTCCCGGGTAGCGGCTACACCTTC | TRBJ1-2 | - | TRBV14 | -
CASSARDRATGANVLTF | TGTGCCAGCAGCGCCCGGGACAGGGCTACCGGGGCCAACGTCCTGACTTTC | TRBJ2-6 | many | TRBV7-3 | TRBD1
CANNSGFNYEQYF | TGTGCCAACAATAGCGGATTCAACTACGAGCAGTACTTC | TRBJ2-7 | - | TRBV28 | -